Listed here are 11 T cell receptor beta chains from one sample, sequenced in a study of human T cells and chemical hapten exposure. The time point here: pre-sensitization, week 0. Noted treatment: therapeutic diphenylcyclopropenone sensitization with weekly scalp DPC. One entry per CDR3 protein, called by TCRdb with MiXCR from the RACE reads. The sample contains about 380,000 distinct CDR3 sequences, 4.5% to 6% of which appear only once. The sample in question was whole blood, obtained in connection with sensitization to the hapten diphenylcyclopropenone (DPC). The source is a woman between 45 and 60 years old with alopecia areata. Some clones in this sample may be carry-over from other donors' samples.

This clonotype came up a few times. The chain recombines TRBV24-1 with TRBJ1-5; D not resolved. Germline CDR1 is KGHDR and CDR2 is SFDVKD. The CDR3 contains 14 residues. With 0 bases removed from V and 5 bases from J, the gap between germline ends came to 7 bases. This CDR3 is CATSDLLEDQPQHF. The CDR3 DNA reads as TGTGCCACCAGTGATTTGCTTGAGGATCAGCCCCAGCATTTT.

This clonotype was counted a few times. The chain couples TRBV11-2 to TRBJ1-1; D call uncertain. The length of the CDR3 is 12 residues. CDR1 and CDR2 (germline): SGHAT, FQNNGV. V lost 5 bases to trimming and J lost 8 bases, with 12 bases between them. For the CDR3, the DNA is TGTGCCAGCAGCCGTGGAGGGTTCGAAGCTTTCTTT. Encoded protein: CASSRGGFEAFF.

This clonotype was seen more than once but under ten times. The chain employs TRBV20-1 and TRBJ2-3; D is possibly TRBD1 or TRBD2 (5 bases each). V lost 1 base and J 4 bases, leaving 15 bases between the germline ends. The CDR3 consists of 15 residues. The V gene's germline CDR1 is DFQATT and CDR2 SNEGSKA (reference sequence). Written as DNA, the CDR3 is TGCAGTGCTAGAGGGGGGTATCGGCTCGCAGATACGCAGTATTTT. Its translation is CSARGGYRLADTQYF.

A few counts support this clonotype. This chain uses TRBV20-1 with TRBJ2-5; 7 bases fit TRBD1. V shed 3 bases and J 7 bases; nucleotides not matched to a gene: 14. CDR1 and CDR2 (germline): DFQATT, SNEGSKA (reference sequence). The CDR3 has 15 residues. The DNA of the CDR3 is TGCAGTGCTAGGTCGGGACAGTCCGGGGCGGGGACCCAGTACTTC. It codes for CSARSGQSGAGTQYF.

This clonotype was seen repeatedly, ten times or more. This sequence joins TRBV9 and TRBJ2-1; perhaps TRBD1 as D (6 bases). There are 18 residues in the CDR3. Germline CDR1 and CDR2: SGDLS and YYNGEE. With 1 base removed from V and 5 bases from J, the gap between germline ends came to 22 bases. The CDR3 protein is CASSVRLKGQGHDNEQFF. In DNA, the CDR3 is TGTGCCAGCAGCGTAAGGTTGAAAGGGCAGGGGCATGACAATGAGCAGTTCTTC.

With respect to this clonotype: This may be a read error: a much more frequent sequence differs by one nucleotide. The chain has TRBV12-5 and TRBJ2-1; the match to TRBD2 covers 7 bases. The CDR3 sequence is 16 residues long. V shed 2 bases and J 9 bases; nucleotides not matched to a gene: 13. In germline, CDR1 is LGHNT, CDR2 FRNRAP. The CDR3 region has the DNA TGTGCTAGTGGTTTGCCTAGCGGCCCCGGTGGCTGTGAGCAGTTCTTC. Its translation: CASGLPSGPGGCEQFF.

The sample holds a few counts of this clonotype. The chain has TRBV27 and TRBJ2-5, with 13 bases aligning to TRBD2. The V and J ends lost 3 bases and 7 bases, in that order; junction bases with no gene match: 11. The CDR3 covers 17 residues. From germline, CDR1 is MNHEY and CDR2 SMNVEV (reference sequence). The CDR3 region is CASSFSGTSGTVRTQYF. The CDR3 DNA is TGTGCCAGCAGTTTCTCCGGGACTAGCGGGACAGTGCGGACCCAGTACTTC.

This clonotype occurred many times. The CDR3, as DNA: TGTGCCAGCAGTACCGGACAGGGATACGAGCAGTACTTC. Translation: CASSTGQGYEQYF. V gene TRBV5-8 combines with J gene TRBJ2-7, with 8 bases identical to TRBD1. The CDR3 length is 13 residues. The V gene end was trimmed by 5 bases and the J gene end by 4 bases; junction bases not matched to a gene: 5. Germline values: CDR1 SGHTS, CDR2 YDEGEE. The full variable domain, in which reference TRBV5-8 and TRBJ2-7 provide the parts outside the CDR3, is EAGVTQSPTHLIKTRGQQATLRCSPISGHTSVYWYQQALGLGLQFLLWYDEGEERNRGNFPPRFSGRQFPNYSSELNVNALELEDSALYLCASSTGQGYEQYFGPGTRLTVT.

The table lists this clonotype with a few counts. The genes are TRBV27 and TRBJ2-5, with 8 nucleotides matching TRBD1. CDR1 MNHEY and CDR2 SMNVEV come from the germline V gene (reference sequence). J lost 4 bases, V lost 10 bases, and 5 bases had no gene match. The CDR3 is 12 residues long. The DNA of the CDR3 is TGTGCCACCGGGACAGGAGCAGAGACCCAGTACTTC. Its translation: CATGTGAETQYF.

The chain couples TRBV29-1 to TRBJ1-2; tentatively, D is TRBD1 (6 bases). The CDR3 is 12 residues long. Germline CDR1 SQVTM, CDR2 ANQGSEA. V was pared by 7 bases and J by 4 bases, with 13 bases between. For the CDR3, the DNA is TGCAGCGGGTCAGGGGCAGGCTATGGCTACACCTTC. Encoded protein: CSGSGAGYGYTF.

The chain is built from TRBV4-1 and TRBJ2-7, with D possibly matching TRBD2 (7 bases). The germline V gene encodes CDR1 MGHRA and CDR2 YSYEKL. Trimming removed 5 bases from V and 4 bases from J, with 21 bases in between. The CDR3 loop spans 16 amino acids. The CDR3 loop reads CASSSGGRGSGYEQYF. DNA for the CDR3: TGCGCCAGCAGCTCCGGGGGGCGCGGATCGGGGTACGAGCAGTACTTC.